The following is a T cell receptor beta chain sequence with its context. The ends lost 2 bases at V and 8 bases at J; junction bases unmatched: 18. CDR3 length: 19 amino acids. Germline values: CDR1 SGHNT, CDR2 YYREEE (reference sequence). This entry belongs to a study of technical replicates of blood from several donors. Assay used: immunoSEQ multiplex PCR; TCRdb lists only in-frame clones, some missing. The top ten clones hold around 0.4% of a sample with some 84,000 clones, 90% to 95% of them seen once. The receptor was isolated from a human donor in good health. Sequencing was performed on T cells isolated from PBMCs. V gene TRBV5-4 combines with J gene TRBJ2-2, with 10 bases lining up with TRBD2. This CDR3 is CASSLFPRTSGTKGGELFF. Here the CDR3 DNA reads TGTGCCAGCAGCTTATTCCCCAGGACTAGCGGTACAAAGGGGGGGGAGCTGTTTTTT. The entire variable domain, with the rest obtained from reference TRBV5-4 and TRBJ2-2, is as follows: ETGVTQSPTHLIKTRGQQVTLRCSSQSGHNTVSWYQQALGQGPQFIFQYYREEENGRGNFPPRFSGLQFPNYSSELNVNALELDDSALYLCASSLFPRTSGTKGGELFFGEGSRLTVL.